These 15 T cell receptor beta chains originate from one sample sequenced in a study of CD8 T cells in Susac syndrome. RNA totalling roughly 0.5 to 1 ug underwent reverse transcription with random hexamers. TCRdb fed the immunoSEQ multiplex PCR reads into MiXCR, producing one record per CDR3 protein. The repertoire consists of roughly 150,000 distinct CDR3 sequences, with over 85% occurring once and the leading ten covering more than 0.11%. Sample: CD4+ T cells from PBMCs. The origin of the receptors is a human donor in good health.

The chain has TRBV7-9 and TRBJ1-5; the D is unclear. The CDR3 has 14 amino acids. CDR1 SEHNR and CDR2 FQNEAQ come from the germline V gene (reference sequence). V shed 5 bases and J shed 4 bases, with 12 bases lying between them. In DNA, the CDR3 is TGTGCCAGCAGCAACCAGGTTTCGAATCAGCCCCAGCATTTT. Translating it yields CASSNQVSNQPQHF.

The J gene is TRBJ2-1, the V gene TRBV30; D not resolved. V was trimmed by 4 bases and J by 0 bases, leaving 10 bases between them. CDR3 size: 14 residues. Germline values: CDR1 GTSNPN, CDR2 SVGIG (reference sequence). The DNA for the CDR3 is TGTGCCTGGAACGGCGCCGGCTCCTACAATGAGCAGTTCTTC. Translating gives CAWNGAGSYNEQFF.

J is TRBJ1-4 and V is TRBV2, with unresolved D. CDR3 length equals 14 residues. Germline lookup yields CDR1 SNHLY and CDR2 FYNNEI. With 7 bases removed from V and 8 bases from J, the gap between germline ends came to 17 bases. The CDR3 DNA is TGTGCCAGCATCGGTTCCCCCCTGAGAGAAAAACTGTTTTTT. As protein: CASIGSPLREKLFF.

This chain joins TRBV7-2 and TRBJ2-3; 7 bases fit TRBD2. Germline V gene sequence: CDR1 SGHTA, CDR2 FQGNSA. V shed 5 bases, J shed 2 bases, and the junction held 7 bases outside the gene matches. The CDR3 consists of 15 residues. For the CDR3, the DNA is TGTGCCAGCAGCCCAGATTGGGACTACACAGATACGCAGTATTTT. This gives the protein CASSPDWDYTDTQYF.

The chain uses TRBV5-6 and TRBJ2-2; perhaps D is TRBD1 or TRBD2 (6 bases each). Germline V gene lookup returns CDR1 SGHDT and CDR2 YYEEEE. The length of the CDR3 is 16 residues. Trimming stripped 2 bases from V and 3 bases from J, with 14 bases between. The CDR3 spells CASSFLSGGYTGELFF. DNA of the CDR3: TGTGCCAGCAGCTTTCTCTCCGGGGGCTACACCGGGGAGCTGTTTTTT.

The CDR3 nucleotides are TGTGCCAGCAGTGACGGTAACGGGCAGCCCCAGCATTTT. Amino acids: CASSDGNGQPQHF. The chain carries TRBV6-5 and TRBJ1-5; D remains ambiguous. Trimming cost V 5 bases and J 7 bases, with 12 bases left between them. CDR3 length equals 13 residues. Germline V gene lookup returns CDR1 MNHEY and CDR2 SVGAGI.

CDR3 sequence: CAAGGGTDTQYF. CDR3 DNA sequence: TGTGCCGCTGGCGGGGGAACAGATACGCAGTATTTT. The V call is TRBV25-1, the J call TRBJ2-3, with 7 nucleotides matching TRBD2. CDR1 is MGHDK and CDR2 is SYGVNS in the germline V gene. V shed 11 bases, J shed 3 bases, and the junction held 5 bases outside the gene matches. The CDR3 covers 12 residues.

The CDR3 bases are TGTGCCAGCAGCTTCAAGACAGGGTCAGATACGCAGTATTTT. Its translation: CASSFKTGSDTQYF. This chain connects TRBV5-4 to TRBJ2-3, with 7 bases that match TRBD1. The germline gives CDR1 SGHNT, CDR2 YYREEE (reference sequence). V gave up 2 bases and J gave up 4 bases; unmatched junction bases: 4. The CDR3 sequence is 14 residues long.

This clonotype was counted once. The CDR3 coding sequence is TGTGCCAGCAGCCAACTAGACAGGGCGGACACCGGGGAGCTGTTTTTT. Protein sequence: CASSQLDRADTGELFF. The chain recombines TRBV14 with TRBJ2-2; 7 bases are shared with TRBD1. CDR1 is SGHDN, CDR2 FVKESK, per germline. The CDR3 consists of 16 residues. The ends lost 2 bases at V and 3 bases at J; junction bases unmatched: 6. The full variable domain, with the rest looked up from reference TRBV14 and TRBJ2-2, is EAGVTQFPSHSVIEKGQTVTLRCDPISGHDNLYWYRRVMGKEIKFLLHFVKESKQDESGMPNNRFLAERTGGTYSTLKVQPAELEDSGVYFCASSQLDRADTGELFFGEGSRLTVL.

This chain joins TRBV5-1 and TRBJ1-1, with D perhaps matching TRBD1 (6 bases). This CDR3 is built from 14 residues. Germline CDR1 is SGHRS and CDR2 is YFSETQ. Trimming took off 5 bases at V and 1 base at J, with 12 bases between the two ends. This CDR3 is CASRALQGNTEAFF. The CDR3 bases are TGCGCCAGCAGAGCATTACAGGGGAACACTGAAGCTTTCTTT.

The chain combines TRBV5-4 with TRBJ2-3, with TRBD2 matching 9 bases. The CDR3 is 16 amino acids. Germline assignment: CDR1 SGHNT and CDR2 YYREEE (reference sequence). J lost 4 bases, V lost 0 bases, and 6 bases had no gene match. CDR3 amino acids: CASSLVGRGGADTQYF. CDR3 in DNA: TGTGCCAGCAGCTTGGTTGGGCGGGGGGGAGCAGATACGCAGTATTTT. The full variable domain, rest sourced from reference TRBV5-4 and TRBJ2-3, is ETGVTQSPTHLIKTRGQQVTLRCSSQSGHNTVSWYQQALGQGPQFIFQYYREEENGRGNFPPRFSGLQFPNYSSELNVNALELDDSALYLCASSLVGRGGADTQYFGPGTRLTVL.

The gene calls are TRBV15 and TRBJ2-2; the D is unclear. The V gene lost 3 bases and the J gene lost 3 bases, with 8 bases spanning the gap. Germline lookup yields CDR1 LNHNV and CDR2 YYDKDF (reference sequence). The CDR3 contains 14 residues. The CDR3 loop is CATSRYSDTGELFF. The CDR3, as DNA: TGTGCCACCAGCAGGTACAGCGACACCGGGGAGCTGTTTTTT.

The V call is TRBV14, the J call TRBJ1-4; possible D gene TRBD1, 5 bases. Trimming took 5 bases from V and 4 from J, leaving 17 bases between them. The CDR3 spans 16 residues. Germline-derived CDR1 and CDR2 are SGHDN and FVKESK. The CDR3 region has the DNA TGTGCCAGCAGCTCAAGGGGACCGCGCCTTAATGAAAAACTGTTTTTT. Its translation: CASSSRGPRLNEKLFF. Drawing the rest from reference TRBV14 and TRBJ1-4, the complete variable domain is EAGVTQFPSHSVIEKGQTVTLRCDPISGHDNLYWYRRVMGKEIKFLLHFVKESKQDESGMPNNRFLAERTGGTYSTLKVQPAELEDSGVYFCASSSRGPRLNEKLFFGSGTQLSVL.

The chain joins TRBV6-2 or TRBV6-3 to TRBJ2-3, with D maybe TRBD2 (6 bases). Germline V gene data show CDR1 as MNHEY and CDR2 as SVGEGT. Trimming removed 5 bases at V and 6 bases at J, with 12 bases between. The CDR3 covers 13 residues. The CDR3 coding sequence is TGTGCCAGCAGTAGCCGGGAGAGGGATACGCAGTATTTT. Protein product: CASSSRERDTQYF.

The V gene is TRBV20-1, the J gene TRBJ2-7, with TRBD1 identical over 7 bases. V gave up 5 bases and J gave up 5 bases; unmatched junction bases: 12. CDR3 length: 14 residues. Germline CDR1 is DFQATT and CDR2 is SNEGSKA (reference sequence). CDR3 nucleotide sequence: TGCAGTGCTTACCGACAGGGTTCTTCCGACGAGCAGTACTTC. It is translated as CSAYRQGSSDEQYF.